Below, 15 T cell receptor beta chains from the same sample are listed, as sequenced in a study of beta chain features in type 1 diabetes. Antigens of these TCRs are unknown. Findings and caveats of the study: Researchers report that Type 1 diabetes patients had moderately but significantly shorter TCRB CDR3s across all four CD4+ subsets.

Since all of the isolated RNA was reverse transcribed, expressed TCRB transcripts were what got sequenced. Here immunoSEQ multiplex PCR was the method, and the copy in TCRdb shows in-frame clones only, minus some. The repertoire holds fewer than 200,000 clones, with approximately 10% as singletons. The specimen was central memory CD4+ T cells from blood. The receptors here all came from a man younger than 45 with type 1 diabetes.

The CDR3 is CASSPTGGDQPQHF. CDR3 DNA: TGTGCCAGCAGTCCGACAGGGGGCGATCAGCCCCAGCATTTT. The V call is TRBV28, the J call TRBJ1-5; 10 bases line up with TRBD1. The CDR3 has 14 amino acids. Trimming removed 5 bases from V and 5 bases from J; junction bases left unmatched: 3. In germline, CDR1 is MDHEN, CDR2 SYDVKM.

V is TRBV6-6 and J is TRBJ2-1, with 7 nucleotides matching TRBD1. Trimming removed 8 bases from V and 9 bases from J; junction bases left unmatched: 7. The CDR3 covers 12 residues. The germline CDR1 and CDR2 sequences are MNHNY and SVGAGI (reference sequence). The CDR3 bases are TGTGCCAGCCAGACAGGGAGTATTGAGCAGTTCTTC. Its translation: CASQTGSIEQFF.

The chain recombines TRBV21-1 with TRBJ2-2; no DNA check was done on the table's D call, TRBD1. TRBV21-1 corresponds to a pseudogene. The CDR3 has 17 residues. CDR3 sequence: CASSLNGGQGNTGELFF. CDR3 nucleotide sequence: TGTGCCAGCAGCCTCAACGGAGGACAGGGAAACACCGGGGAGCTGTTTTTT.

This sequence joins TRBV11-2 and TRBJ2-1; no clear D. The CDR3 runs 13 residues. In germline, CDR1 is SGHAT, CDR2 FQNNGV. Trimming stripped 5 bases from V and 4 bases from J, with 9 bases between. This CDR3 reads CASSVTNYNEQFF. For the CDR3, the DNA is TGTGCCAGCAGCGTAACTAATTACAATGAGCAGTTCTTC.

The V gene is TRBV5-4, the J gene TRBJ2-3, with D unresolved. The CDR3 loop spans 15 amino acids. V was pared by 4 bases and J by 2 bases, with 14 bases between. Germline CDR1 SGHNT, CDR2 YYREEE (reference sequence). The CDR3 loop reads CASSPKQRITDTQYF. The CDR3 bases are TGTGCCAGCAGCCCGAAACAGAGAATCACAGATACGCAGTATTTT.

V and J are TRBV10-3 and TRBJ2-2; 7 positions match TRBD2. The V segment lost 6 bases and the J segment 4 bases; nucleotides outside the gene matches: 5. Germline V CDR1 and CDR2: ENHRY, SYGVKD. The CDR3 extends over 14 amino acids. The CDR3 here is CAIRGGSFTGELFF. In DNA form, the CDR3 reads TGTGCCATCAGAGGCGGGAGTTTCACCGGGGAGCTGTTTTTT.

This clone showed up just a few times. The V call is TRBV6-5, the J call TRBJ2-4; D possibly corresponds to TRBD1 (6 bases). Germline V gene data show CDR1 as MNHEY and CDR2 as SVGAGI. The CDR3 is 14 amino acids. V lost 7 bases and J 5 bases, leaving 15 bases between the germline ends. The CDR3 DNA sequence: TGTGCCAGCACTAAGAACAGGGATGAAAACATTCAGTACTTC. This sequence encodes CASTKNRDENIQYF.

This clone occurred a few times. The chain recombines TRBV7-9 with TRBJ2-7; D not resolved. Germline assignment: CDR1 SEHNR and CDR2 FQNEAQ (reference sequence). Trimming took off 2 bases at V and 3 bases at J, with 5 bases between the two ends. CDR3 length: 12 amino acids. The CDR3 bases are TGTGCCAGCAGCTTATCCAACTACGAGCAGTACTTC. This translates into CASSLSNYEQYF.

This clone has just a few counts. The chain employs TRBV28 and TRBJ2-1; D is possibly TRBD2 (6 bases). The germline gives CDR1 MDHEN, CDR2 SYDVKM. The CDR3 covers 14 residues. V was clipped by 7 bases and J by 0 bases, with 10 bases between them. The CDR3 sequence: CASIAANSYNEQFF. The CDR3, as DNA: TGTGCCAGCATAGCGGCCAACTCCTACAATGAGCAGTTCTTC.

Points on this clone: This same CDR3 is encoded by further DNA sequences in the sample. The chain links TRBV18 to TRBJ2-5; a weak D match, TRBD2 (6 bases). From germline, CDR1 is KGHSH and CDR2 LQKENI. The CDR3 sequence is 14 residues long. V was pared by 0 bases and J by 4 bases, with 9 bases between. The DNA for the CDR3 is TGTGCCAGCTCACCACCGGGGGGACGAGAGACCCAGTACTTC. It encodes CASSPPGGRETQYF.

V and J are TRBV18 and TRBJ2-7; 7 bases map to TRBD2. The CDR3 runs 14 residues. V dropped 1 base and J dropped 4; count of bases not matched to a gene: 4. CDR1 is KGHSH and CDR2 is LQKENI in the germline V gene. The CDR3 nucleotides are TGTGCCAGCTCACCACTAGCGGGTACTTACGAGCAGTACTTC. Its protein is CASSPLAGTYEQYF.

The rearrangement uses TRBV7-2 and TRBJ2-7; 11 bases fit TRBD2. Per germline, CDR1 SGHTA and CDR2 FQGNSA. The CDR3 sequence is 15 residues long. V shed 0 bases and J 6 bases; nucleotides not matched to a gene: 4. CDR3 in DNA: TGTGCCAGCAGCTTAGCACGACTAGCGGGATCCGAGCAGTACTTC. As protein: CASSLARLAGSEQYF.

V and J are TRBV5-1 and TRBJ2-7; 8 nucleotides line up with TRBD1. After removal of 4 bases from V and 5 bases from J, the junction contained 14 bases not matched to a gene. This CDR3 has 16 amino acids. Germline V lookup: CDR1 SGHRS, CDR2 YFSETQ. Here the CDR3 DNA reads TGCGCCAGCAGCGCAGCTGCCGGGACAGGATGGAACGAGCAGTACTTC. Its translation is CASSAAAGTGWNEQYF. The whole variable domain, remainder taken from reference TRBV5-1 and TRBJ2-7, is KAGVTQTPRYLIKTRGQQVTLSCSPISGHRSVSWYQQTPGQGLQFLFEYFSETQRNKGNFPGRFSGRQFSNSRSEMNVSTLELGDSALYLCASSAAAGTGWNEQYFGPGTRLTVT.

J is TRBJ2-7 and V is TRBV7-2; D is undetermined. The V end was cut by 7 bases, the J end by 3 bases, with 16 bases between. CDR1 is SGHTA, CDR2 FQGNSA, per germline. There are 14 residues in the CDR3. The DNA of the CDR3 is TGTGCCAGCACCCTAGACGGTTTCAGCTACGAGCAGTACTTC. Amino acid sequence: CASTLDGFSYEQYF.

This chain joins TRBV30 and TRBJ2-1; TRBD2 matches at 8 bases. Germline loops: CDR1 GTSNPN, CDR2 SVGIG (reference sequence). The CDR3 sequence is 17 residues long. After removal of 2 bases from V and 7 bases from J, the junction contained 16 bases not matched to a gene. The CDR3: CAWSPLYAGGPFNEQFF. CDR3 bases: TGTGCCTGGAGTCCACTTTATGCGGGGGGTCCGTTTAATGAGCAGTTCTTC.